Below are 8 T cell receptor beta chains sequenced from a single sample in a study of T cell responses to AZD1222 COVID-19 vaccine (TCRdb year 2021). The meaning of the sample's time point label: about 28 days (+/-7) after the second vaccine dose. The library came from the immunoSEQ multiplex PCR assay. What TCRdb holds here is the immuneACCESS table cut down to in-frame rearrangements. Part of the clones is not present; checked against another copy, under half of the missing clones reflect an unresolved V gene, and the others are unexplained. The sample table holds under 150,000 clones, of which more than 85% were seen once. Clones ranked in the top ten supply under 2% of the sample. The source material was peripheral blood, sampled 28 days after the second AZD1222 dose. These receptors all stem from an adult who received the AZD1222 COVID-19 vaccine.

The CDR3 spells CASIGQGHQPQHF. As DNA, the CDR3 is TGTGCCAGCATTGGACAGGGTCATCAGCCCCAGCATTTT. This rearrangement joins TRBV2 to TRBJ1-5, with 8 bases aligning to TRBD1. Germline values: CDR1 SNHLY, CDR2 FYNNEI. The CDR3 is made up of 13 amino acids. V dropped 7 bases and J dropped 5; count of bases not matched to a gene: 4.

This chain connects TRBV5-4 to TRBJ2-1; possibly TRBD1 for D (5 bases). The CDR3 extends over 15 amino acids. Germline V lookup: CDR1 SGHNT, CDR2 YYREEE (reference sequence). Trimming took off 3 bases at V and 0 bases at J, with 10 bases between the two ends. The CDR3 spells CASSSDISSYNEQFF. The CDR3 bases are TGTGCCAGCAGCTCGGACATAAGCTCCTACAATGAGCAGTTCTTC.

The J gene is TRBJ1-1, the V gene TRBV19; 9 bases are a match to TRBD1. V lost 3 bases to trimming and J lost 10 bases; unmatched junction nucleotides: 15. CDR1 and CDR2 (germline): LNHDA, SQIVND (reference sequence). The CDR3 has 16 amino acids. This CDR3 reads CASSIGGQGYPLAAFF. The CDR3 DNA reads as TGTGCCAGTAGTATTGGGGGACAGGGATACCCTCTAGCAGCTTTCTTT. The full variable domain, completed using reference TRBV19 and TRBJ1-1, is DGGITQSPKYLFRKEGQNVTLSCEQNLNHDAMYWYRQDPGQGLRLIYYSQIVNDFQKGDIAEGYSVSREKKESFPLTVTSAQKNPTAFYLCASSIGGQGYPLAAFFGQGTRLTVV.

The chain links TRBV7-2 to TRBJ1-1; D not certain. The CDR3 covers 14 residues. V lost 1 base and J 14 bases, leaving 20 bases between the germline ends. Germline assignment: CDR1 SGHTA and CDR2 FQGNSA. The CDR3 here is CASSLEATVPFYFF. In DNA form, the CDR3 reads TGTGCCAGCAGCTTAGAGGCGACCGTCCCATTTTACTTCTTT.

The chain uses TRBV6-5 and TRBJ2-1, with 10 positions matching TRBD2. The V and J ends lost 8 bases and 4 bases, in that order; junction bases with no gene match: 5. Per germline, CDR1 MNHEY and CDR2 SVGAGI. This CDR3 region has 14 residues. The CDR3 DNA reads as TGTGCCAGCCTTACTAGCGGGATGTACAATGAGCAGTTCTTC. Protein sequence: CASLTSGMYNEQFF.

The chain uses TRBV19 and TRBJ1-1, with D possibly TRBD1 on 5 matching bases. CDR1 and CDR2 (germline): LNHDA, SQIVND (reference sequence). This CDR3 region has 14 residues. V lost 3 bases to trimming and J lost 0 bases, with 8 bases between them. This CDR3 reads CASSIRAVNTEAFF. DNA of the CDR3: TGTGCCAGTAGTATCAGGGCGGTGAACACTGAAGCTTTCTTT.

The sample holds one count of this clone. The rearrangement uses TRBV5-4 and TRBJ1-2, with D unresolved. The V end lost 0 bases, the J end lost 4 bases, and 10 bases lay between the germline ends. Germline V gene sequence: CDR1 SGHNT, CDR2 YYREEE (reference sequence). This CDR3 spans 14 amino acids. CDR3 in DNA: TGTGCCAGCAGCTTGGAAAGGGAGGGCTATGGCTACACCTTC. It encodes CASSLEREGYGYTF. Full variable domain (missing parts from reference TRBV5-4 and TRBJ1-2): ETGVTQSPTHLIKTRGQQVTLRCSSQSGHNTVSWYQQALGQGPQFIFQYYREEENGRGNFPPRFSGLQFPNYSSELNVNALELDDSALYLCASSLEREGYGYTFGSGTRLTVV.

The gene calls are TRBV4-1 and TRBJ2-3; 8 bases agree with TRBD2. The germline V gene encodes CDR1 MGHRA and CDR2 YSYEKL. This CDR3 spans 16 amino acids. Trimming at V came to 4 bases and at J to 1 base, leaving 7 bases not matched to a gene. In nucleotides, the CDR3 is TGCGCCAGCAGCCCCCTGGGTAGCGGGGGCACAGATACGCAGTATTTT. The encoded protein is CASSPLGSGGTDTQYF.